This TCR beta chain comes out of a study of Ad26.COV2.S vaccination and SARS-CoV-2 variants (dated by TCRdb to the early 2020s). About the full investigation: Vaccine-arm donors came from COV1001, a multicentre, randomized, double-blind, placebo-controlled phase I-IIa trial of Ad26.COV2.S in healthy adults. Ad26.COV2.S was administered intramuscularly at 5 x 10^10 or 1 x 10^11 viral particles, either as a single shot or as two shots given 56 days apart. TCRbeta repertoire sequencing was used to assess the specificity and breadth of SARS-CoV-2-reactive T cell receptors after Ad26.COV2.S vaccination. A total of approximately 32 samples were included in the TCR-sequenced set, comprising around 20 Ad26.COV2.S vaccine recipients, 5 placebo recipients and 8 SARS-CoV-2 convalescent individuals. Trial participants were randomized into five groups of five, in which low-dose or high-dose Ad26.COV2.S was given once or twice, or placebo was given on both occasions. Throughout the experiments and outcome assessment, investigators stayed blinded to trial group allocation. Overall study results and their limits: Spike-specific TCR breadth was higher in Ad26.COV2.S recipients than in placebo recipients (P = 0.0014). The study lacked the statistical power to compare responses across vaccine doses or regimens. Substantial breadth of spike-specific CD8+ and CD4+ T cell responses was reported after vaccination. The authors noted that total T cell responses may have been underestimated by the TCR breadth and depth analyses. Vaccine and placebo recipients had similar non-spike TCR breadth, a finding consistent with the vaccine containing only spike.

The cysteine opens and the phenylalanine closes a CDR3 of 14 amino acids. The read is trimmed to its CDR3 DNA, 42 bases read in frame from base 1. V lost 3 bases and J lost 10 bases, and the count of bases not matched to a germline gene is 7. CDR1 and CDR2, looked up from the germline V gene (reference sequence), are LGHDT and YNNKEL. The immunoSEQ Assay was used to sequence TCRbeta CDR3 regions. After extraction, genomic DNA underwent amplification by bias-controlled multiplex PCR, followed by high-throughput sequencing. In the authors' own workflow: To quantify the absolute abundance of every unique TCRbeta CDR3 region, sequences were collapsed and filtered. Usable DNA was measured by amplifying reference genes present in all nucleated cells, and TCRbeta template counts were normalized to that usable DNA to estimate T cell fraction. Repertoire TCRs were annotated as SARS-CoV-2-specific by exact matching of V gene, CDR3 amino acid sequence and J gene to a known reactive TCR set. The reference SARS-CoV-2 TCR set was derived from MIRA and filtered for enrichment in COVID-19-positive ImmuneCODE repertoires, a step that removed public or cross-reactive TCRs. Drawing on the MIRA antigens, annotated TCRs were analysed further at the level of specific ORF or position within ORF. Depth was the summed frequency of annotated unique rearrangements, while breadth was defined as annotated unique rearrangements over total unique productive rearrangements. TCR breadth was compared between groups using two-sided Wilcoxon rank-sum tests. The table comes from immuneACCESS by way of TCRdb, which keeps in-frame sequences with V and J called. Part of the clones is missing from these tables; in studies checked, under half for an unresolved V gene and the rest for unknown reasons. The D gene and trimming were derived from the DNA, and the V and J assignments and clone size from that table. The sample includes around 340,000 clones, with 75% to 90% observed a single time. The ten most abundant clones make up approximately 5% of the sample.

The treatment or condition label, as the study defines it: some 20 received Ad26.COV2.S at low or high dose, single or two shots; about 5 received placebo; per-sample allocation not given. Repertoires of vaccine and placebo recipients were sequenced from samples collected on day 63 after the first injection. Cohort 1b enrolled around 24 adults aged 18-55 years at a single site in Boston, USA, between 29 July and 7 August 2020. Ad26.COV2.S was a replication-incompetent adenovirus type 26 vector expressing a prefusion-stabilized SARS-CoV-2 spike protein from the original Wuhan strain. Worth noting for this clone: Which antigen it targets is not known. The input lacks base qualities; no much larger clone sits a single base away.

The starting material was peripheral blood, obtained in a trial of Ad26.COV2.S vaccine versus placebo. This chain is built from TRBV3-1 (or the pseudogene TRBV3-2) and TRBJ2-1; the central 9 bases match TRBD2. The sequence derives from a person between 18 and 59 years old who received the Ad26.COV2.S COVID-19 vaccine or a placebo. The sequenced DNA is TGTGCCAGCAGCCAGGAGTCGGGACTAGCAGAGCAGTTCTTC. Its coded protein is CASSQESGLAEQFF.